The 2 T cell receptor beta chains below were found in one sample sequenced in a study of shared clonotypes between healthy human individuals. Assay: immunoSEQ multiplex PCR; the TCRdb copy retains only in-frame clones and omits some. Of 2,100,000 or so clones listed, around 95% are singletons. The specimen sequenced was naive CD4+ T cells sorted from blood. Subset noted: CD45RA+ positively selected. The source of these receptors is a young man in good health.

The chain joins TRBV29-1 to TRBJ2-4; TRBD1 might be the D (6 bases). V was pared by 7 bases and J by 6 bases, with 16 bases between. This CDR3 is 13 amino acids long. The germline CDR1 and CDR2 sequences are SQVTM and ANQGSEA. The CDR3 region is CSALGASRNIQYF. DNA for the CDR3: TGCAGCGCCCTGGGGGCCTCCCGAAACATTCAGTACTTC. Full variable domain (outside the CDR3, taken from reference TRBV29-1 and TRBJ2-4): SAVISQKPSRDICQRGTSLTIQCQVDSQVTMMFWYRQQPGQSLTLIATANQGSEATYESGFVIDKFPISRPNLTFSTLTVSNMSPEDSSIYLCSALGASRNIQYFGAGTRLSVL.

The genes are TRBV5-6 and TRBJ1-2; 7 nucleotides align to TRBD1. With V trimmed by 4 bases and J by 4 bases, 7 bases remained unmatched. In germline, CDR1 is SGHDT, CDR2 YYEEEE. CDR3 length: 14 residues. In DNA, the CDR3 is TGTGCCAGCAGCCCAAGACAGGGCTCCTATGGCTACACCTTC. It encodes CASSPRQGSYGYTF. The whole variable domain, remainder taken from reference TRBV5-6 and TRBJ1-2, is DAGVTQSPTHLIKTRGQQVTLRCSPKSGHDTVSWYQQALGQGPQFIFQYYEEEERQRGNFPDRFSGHQFPNYSSELNVNALLLGDSALYLCASSPRQGSYGYTFGSGTRLTVV.